Given below is one TCR beta chain in context. 60 Vbeta and 13 Jbeta primers were used in PCR. Per the original data handling: In a later analysis, some 80 million unique TCR beta chains included roughly 11 million shared by two or more donors. Here immunoSEQ multiplex PCR was the method, and the copy in TCRdb shows in-frame clones only, minus some. Clonal size and the V and J genes are those of that table, whereas D and trimming came from the DNA. The table includes approximately 150,000 clones, 75% to 80% detected once. The sample originates from a study of cytomegalovirus exposure and HLA in healthy donors. This sequence originates from a woman aged 55 to 70 in good health and CMV-seronegative. The sample taken for sequencing was PBMCs.

This chain's CDR3 is CASRRDRVDEQYF. The CDR3 DNA reads as TGTGCCAGCAGGAGGGACAGGGTAGACGAGCAGTACTTC. The chain has TRBV6-1 and TRBJ2-7; 9 positions agree with TRBD1. This CDR3 region has 13 residues. J lost 5 bases, V lost 6 bases, and 5 bases had no gene match. Germline V gene lookup returns CDR1 MNHNS and CDR2 SASEGT.